Below are 20 T cell receptor beta chains sequenced from a single sample in a study of a mutant IDH1 vaccine in newly diagnosed glioma. Sample time point: week 23, last vaccination. The vaccine gave 300 ug of a 20-mer mutant IDH1 peptide subcutaneously per dose. Antigens for these TCRs are unknown. Libraries were prepared by immunoSEQ multiplex PCR; TCRdb keeps only in-frame clonotypes and omits some of them. This table holds roughly 19,000 clones, around 80% found once. The source was PBMCs, collected from a glioma patient whose treatment included an IDH1 peptide vaccine. The origin of the receptors is a man younger than 40 with glioma.

The J gene is TRBJ2-3, the V gene TRBV11-3; D gene uncertain. V lost 1 base, J lost 2 bases, and 10 bases lay in between. Germline V gives CDR1 SGHNT, CDR2 YENEEA. CDR3 length: 15 residues. DNA of the CDR3: TGTGCCAGCAGCTTAGGGCTGGGCTCCACAGATACGCAGTATTTT. Translating gives CASSLGLGSTDTQYF.

The J gene is TRBJ1-1, the V gene TRBV11-3, with D hard to call. Trimming took 1 base from V and 2 from J, leaving 17 bases between them. CDR1 is SGHNT, CDR2 YENEEA, per germline. The CDR3 has 17 residues. CDR3 DNA: TGTGCCAGCAGCTTAGGTCTAGCGGTCGCCCAAAACACTGAAGCTTTCTTT. Its translation is CASSLGLAVAQNTEAFF.

The V gene is TRBV5-1, the J gene TRBJ2-5; D remains unclear. This CDR3 is 14 amino acids long. Germline V gives CDR1 SGHRS, CDR2 YFSETQ. The germline V and J ends were trimmed by 3 bases and 1 base, with 10 bases remaining between them. The CDR3 DNA follows: TGCGCCAGCAGCTCCGCCGGGTTCCAAGAGACCCAGTACTTC. Its translation is CASSSAGFQETQYF.

The chain joins TRBV6-6 to TRBJ2-7; no clear D. The CDR3 extends over 14 amino acids. From germline, CDR1 is MNHNY and CDR2 SVGAGI (reference sequence). Trimming removed 2 bases from V and 5 bases from J, with 13 bases in between. In DNA form, the CDR3 reads TGTGCCAGCAGTTACAATCGGGCTTTGGACGAGCAGTACTTC. The encoded protein is CASSYNRALDEQYF.

The V gene is TRBV7-2, the J gene TRBJ1-3; D uncertain. The CDR3 has 16 amino acids. Germline lookup yields CDR1 SGHTA and CDR2 FQGNSA. Deletions cut 7 bases from V and 0 bases from J, with 16 bases between. Here the CDR3 DNA reads TGTGCCAGCACTCCCAACTATAGCGGCTCTGGAAACACCATATATTTT. It codes for CASTPNYSGSGNTIYF.

This clone was picked up one time. V is TRBV6-6 and J is TRBJ1-1; D is unresolved. CDR3 length equals 15 residues. The germline V gene encodes CDR1 MNHNY and CDR2 SVGAGI (reference sequence). V was cut by 6 bases and J by 1 base, with 15 bases left in between. This CDR3 reads CASRPLDTWNTEAFF. The CDR3 DNA reads as TGTGCCAGCAGGCCCCTCGACACATGGAACACTGAAGCTTTCTTT.

This clone was detected only a few times. V is TRBV20-1 and J is TRBJ1-1; D remains unclear. Per germline, CDR1 DFQATT and CDR2 SNEGSKA (reference sequence). This CDR3 region has 10 residues. Trimming took off 2 bases at V and 2 bases at J, with 0 bases between the two ends. The CDR3, as DNA: TGCAGTGCTAGAAACACTGAAGCTTTCTTT. Translation gives CSARNTEAFF.

V is TRBV27 and J is TRBJ2-2; no definite D call. Germline V lookup: CDR1 MNHEY, CDR2 SMNVEV (reference sequence). Trimming removed 2 bases at V and 4 bases at J, with 11 bases between. This CDR3 region has 15 residues. For the CDR3, the DNA is TGTGCCAGCAGTTTAGTGGTCCGAGCCACCGGGGAGCTGTTTTTT. Its translation: CASSLVVRATGELFF.

The chain is built from TRBV7-9 and TRBJ1-2; no reliable D call. The germline gives CDR1 SEHNR, CDR2 FQNEAQ (reference sequence). Between the trimmed V and J ends, which lost 1 base and 4 bases, there was a span of 4 bases. CDR3 length equals 12 residues. DNA for the CDR3: TGTGCCAGCAGCTTAGGACTCTATGGCTACACCTTC. It is translated as CASSLGLYGYTF.

J is TRBJ2-3 and V is TRBV10-3; the match to TRBD2 covers 12 bases. The germline V gene has CDR1 ENHRY and CDR2 SYGVKD. Germline trimming cut 3 bases from V and 4 bases from J; bases unmatched to any gene: 5. CDR3 length equals 16 residues. Written as DNA, the CDR3 is TGTGCCATCAGTGACCCGACTAGCGGGAGTGCAGATACGCAGTATTTT. It is translated as CAISDPTSGSADTQYF.

The chain couples TRBV12-5 to TRBJ2-2; unclear D gene. Germline V gives CDR1 LGHNT, CDR2 FRNRAP. The CDR3 covers 14 residues. The germline V and J ends were trimmed by 2 bases and 5 bases, with 9 bases remaining between them. Here the CDR3 reads CASGLPLITGELFF. DNA of the CDR3: TGTGCTAGTGGTTTGCCTCTCATAACCGGGGAGCTGTTTTTT.

This clone was seen a handful of times. This chain connects TRBV4-1 to TRBJ1-3; D not certain. This CDR3 is 14 amino acids long. The V gene lost 2 bases and the J gene lost 2 bases, with 7 bases spanning the gap. Per germline, CDR1 MGHRA and CDR2 YSYEKL. DNA for the CDR3: TGCGCCAGCAGCCAATATGTTGCTGGAAACACCATATATTTT. Amino acids: CASSQYVAGNTIYF.

V usage is TRBV6-5 and J usage is TRBJ1-1; D not resolved. Trimming removed 4 bases from V and 6 bases from J, with 9 bases in between. Germline V gives CDR1 MNHEY, CDR2 SVGAGI. This CDR3 has 12 residues. The CDR3 DNA reads TGTGCCAGCAGTTCCCAGGCGGCTGAAGCTTTCTTT. Protein sequence: CASSSQAAEAFF.

The chain couples TRBV23-1 to TRBJ1-5, with no clear D. TRBV23-1 counts as an open reading frame of uncertain function. The CDR3 contains 16 residues. V lost 1 base and J 5 bases, leaving 15 bases between the germline ends. CDR3 sequence (DNA): TGCGCCAGCAGTCAATTTGCCGGAGACCAGGATCAGCCCCAGCATTTT. Encoded protein: CASSQFAGDQDQPQHF.

The V and J genes are TRBV10-3 and TRBJ1-2; 10 nucleotides match TRBD1. J lost 6 bases, V lost 2 bases, and 3 bases had no gene match. Germline loops: CDR1 ENHRY, CDR2 SYGVKD. The CDR3 contains 14 residues. CDR3 residues: CAISEPGTGDGYTF. CDR3 DNA sequence: TGTGCCATCAGTGAGCCCGGGACAGGGGATGGCTACACCTTC.

The gene calls are TRBV5-4 and TRBJ2-3, with 11 bases aligning to TRBD2. The J segment lost 5 bases and the V segment lost 1 base, leaving 12 bases of the junction unmatched. The CDR3 sequence is 18 residues long. Germline values: CDR1 SGHNT, CDR2 YYREEE (reference sequence). The CDR3 is CASSLTLAGDGGGDTQYF. The CDR3 nucleotides read TGTGCCAGCAGCTTGACACTAGCGGGAGATGGTGGGGGAGATACGCAGTATTTT. The entire variable domain, with the rest obtained from reference TRBV5-4 and TRBJ2-3, is as follows: ETGVTQSPTHLIKTRGQQVTLRCSSQSGHNTVSWYQQALGQGPQFIFQYYREEENGRGNFPPRFSGLQFPNYSSELNVNALELDDSALYLCASSLTLAGDGGGDTQYFGPGTRLTVL.

This clone has a handful of counts. This chain joins TRBV4-2 and TRBJ1-5, with D possibly matching TRBD1 (6 bases). Germline V gene lookup returns CDR1 LGHNA and CDR2 YNFKEQ. Trimming took off 4 bases at V and 3 bases at J, with 10 bases between the two ends. The CDR3 has 14 amino acids. In DNA form, the CDR3 reads TGTGCCAGCAGCCGACAGGCCGACAATCAGCCCCAGCATTTT. Translated: CASSRQADNQPQHF.

V and J are TRBV9 and TRBJ2-7; TRBD2 aligns across 8 bases. After removal of 3 bases from V and 7 bases from J, the junction contained 9 bases not matched to a gene. This CDR3 spans 14 amino acids. In germline, CDR1 is SGDLS, CDR2 YYNGEE. CDR3 residues: CASSEAGAFGEQYF. The CDR3 coding sequence is TGTGCCAGCAGCGAAGCGGGAGCCTTCGGGGAGCAGTACTTC.

V gene TRBV9 combines with J gene TRBJ1-2, with D hard to call. V was trimmed by 0 bases and J by 10 bases, leaving 16 bases between them. Germline CDR1 SGDLS, CDR2 YYNGEE. The CDR3 has 14 amino acids. CDR3 coding DNA: TGTGCCAGCAGCGTAGTGGGTCAGAATACTGACTACACCTTC. Encoded protein: CASSVVGQNTDYTF.

The chain links TRBV6-1 to TRBJ1-1, with D uncertain. The germline V gene encodes CDR1 MNHNS and CDR2 SASEGT. V was pared by 2 bases and J by 6 bases, with 10 bases between. The CDR3 totals 13 residues. Written as DNA, the CDR3 is TGTGCCAGCAGTGAATACCCCAGGCCTGAAGCTTTCTTT. Translating gives CASSEYPRPEAFF.